This is a list of T cell receptor beta chains from one sample in a study of blood T cells in healthy people across ages. TCRdb analysed the 5' RACE reads with MiXCR anew, one entry per CDR3 protein. Here the sample spans 1,800,000 or so distinct CDR3 sequences, about 39% being singletons. The sample comprised blood. These receptors all stem from a human donor in good health. Both conserved end residues are part of each CDR3. A D gene is named only where the DNA matches it firmly. For some rows the clone size is stated as once, few or many, or as a class when expanded; others skip it.

D gene: .
J gene: TRBJ2-7
clone size: few
V gene: TRBV7-8
CDR3 DNA: TGTGCCAGCAGCTTAATGAACAGGGCCCAATCCTACGAGCAGTACTTC
CDR3 protein: CASSLMNRAQSYEQYF

D gene: TRBD1
J gene: TRBJ2-1
clone size: few
V gene: TRBV9
CDR3 DNA: TGTGCCAGCAGCCCTGGACAGGGCTTTTACAATGAGCAGTTCTTC
CDR3 protein: CASSPGQGFYNEQFF

D gene: .
J gene: TRBJ2-6
clone size: .
V gene: TRBV28
CDR3 DNA: TGTGCCAGCAGTTTCCTGGACAACTTGCCTCAGACCAACGTCCTGACTTTC
CDR3 protein: CASSFLDNLPQTNVLTF

D gene: TRBD2
J gene: TRBJ2-3
clone size: .
V gene: TRBV5-5
CDR3 DNA: TGTGCCAGCAGCCTTCTAGCGGGGCACACAGATACGCAGTATTTT
CDR3 protein: CASSLLAGHTDTQYF

D gene: TRBD2
J gene: TRBJ2-1
clone size: few
V gene: TRBV6-6
CDR3 DNA: TGTGCCAGCAGTTGGACTAGCGGGGGGGATGAGCAGTTCTTC
CDR3 protein: CASSWTSGGDEQFF

D gene: .
J gene: TRBJ2-7
clone size: few
V gene: TRBV15
CDR3 DNA: TGTGCCACCAGCAGAGGTGACCCGACGGGCGAGCAGTACTTC
CDR3 protein: CATSRGDPTGEQYF

D gene: .
J gene: TRBJ1-6
clone size: few
V gene: TRBV7-2
CDR3 DNA: TGTGCCAGCAGCCTTTCGAGAGTCCTAAATTCACCCCTCCACTTT
CDR3 protein: CASSLSRVLNSPLHF

D gene: .
J gene: TRBJ2-7
clone size: .
V gene: TRBV12-3/TRBV12-4
CDR3 DNA: TGTGCCAGCAGGGCGAATGTCCTATACGAGCAGTACTTC
CDR3 protein: CASRANVLYEQYF

D gene: .
J gene: TRBJ2-1
clone size: .
V gene: TRBV7-3
CDR3 DNA: TGTGCCAGCAGCTTAGGCGGCTGGAAGGATGAGCAGTTCTTC
CDR3 protein: CASSLGGWKDEQFF

D gene: .
J gene: TRBJ1-1
clone size: .
V gene: TRBV7-2
CDR3 DNA: TGTGCCACCACCCTGGACAGAAAAGCTTTCTTT
CDR3 protein: CATTLDRKAFF

D gene: .
J gene: TRBJ1-2
clone size: .
V gene: TRBV4-2
CDR3 DNA: TGTGCCAGCAGCCCTGGGGGTGTAGGGAACTATGGCTACACCTTC
CDR3 protein: CASSPGGVGNYGYTF

D gene: .
J gene: TRBJ2-6
clone size: many
V gene: TRBV20-1
CDR3 DNA: TGCAGTGCTAGCGAGCGGACTTCTGGGGCCAACGTCCTGACTTTC
CDR3 protein: CSASERTSGANVLTF

D gene: .
J gene: TRBJ1-1
clone size: .
V gene: TRBV6-1
CDR3 DNA: TGTGCCAGCAGTGATGGGATCATGAACACTGAAGCTTTCTTT
CDR3 protein: CASSDGIMNTEAFF

D gene: .
J gene: TRBJ1-5
clone size: .
V gene: TRBV10-3
CDR3 DNA: TGTGCCATCAGCGGACAGCGGAGCAATCAGCCCCAGCATTTT
CDR3 protein: CAISGQRSNQPQHF

D gene: TRBD1
J gene: TRBJ2-6
clone size: many
V gene: TRBV28
CDR3 DNA: TGTGCCTCCACAGGGGTTTCCGGGGCCAACGTCCTGACTTTC
CDR3 protein: CASTGVSGANVLTF

D gene: .
J gene: TRBJ1-2
clone size: .
V gene: TRBV20-1
CDR3 DNA: TGCAGTGCTAGAGCGGTTCAGGGGATTAATGGCTACACCTTC
CDR3 protein: CSARAVQGINGYTF

D gene: TRBD1
J gene: TRBJ1-2
clone size: .
V gene: TRBV27
CDR3 DNA: TGTGCCAGCAGTTCTTCCCGATTCGGGACAGGGGGCCATGGCTACACCTTC
CDR3 protein: CASSSSRFGTGGHGYTF

D gene: .
J gene: TRBJ2-5
clone size: few
V gene: TRBV20-1
CDR3 DNA: TGCAGTGCTAGAGCCTTCGGGACACCCGGAGGTTACGAGACCCAGTACTTC
CDR3 protein: CSARAFGTPGGYETQYF

D gene: .
J gene: TRBJ2-7
clone size: few
V gene: TRBV20-1
CDR3 DNA: TGCAGTGCTAGGCGGCCGCTCTCCTACGAGCAGTACTTC
CDR3 protein: CSARRPLSYEQYF

D gene: .
J gene: TRBJ1-1
clone size: many
V gene: TRBV7-3
CDR3 DNA: TGTGCCAGCAGCTTAATGGGGTTCACTGAAGCTTTCTTT
CDR3 protein: CASSLMGFTEAFF

D gene: .
J gene: TRBJ1-5
clone size: few
V gene: TRBV6-2/TRBV6-3
CDR3 DNA: TGTGCCAGCAGTTACGGGATTCAGCCCCAGCATTTT
CDR3 protein: CASSYGIQPQHF

D gene: .
J gene: TRBJ2-1
clone size: .
V gene: TRBV7-8
CDR3 DNA: TGTGCCAGCAGCCCCCCCGGGGGAACCTACAATGAGCAGTTCTTC
CDR3 protein: CASSPPGGTYNEQFF

D gene: .
J gene: TRBJ1-2
clone size: .
V gene: TRBV5-5
CDR3 DNA: TGTGCCAGCAGCCCGGATGACGTACCGGGGTTCTATGGCTACACCTTC
CDR3 protein: CASSPDDVPGFYGYTF

D gene: .
J gene: TRBJ1-1
clone size: once
V gene: TRBV5-1
CDR3 DNA: TGCGCCAGCAGGGGGGACGGAACGAGAACTGAAGCTTTCTTT
CDR3 protein: CASRGDGTRTEAFF

D gene: .
J gene: TRBJ1-5
clone size: .
V gene: TRBV7-2
CDR3 DNA: TGTGCCAGCAGCCCCGAGTCACATAATCAGCCCCAGCATTTT
CDR3 protein: CASSPESHNQPQHF

D gene: TRBD2
J gene: TRBJ2-5
clone size: .
V gene: TRBV15
CDR3 DNA: TGTGCCACCAGCCACAGCGGGACTGTTGAAGAGACCCAGTACTTC
CDR3 protein: CATSHSGTVEETQYF

D gene: .
J gene: TRBJ2-7
clone size: .
V gene: TRBV7-6
CDR3 DNA: TGTGCCAGCAGCCCAGAATCACGTTACGAGCAGTACTTC
CDR3 protein: CASSPESRYEQYF

D gene: .
J gene: TRBJ2-7
clone size: .
V gene: TRBV4-3
CDR3 DNA: TGCGCCTGCAGCCAAGGTATTCCGACGGGGGCATCGGGCTACGAGCAGTACTTC
CDR3 protein: CACSQGIPTGASGYEQYF

D gene: TRBD2
J gene: TRBJ2-3
clone size: many
V gene: TRBV15
CDR3 DNA: TGTGCCACCAGCAGTAGAAAGCGGGGGGTCACAGATACGCAGTATTTT
CDR3 protein: CATSSRKRGVTDTQYF

D gene: .
J gene: TRBJ2-1
clone size: .
V gene: TRBV5-1
CDR3 DNA: TGCGCCAGCAGCCCGTCGTTAGCCCTAGGGATGAATGAGCAGTTCTTC
CDR3 protein: CASSPSLALGMNEQFF

D gene: .
J gene: TRBJ2-3
clone size: few
V gene: TRBV20-1
CDR3 DNA: TGCAGTGCGGCTAGGGACGGAACTAGCACAGATACGCAGTATTTT
CDR3 protein: CSAARDGTSTDTQYF